This T cell receptor beta chain was identified during a study of T cell changes during pregnancy in multiple sclerosis (dated 2019 in TCRdb). About the full investigation: In women with multiple sclerosis, the researchers looked at how the T cell repertoire shifted as pregnancy progressed.

Comments on this clone: Its antigen has not been determined. No base qualities exist here, and no much larger clone lies one base off it.

Libraries were made using the immunoSEQ multiplex PCR assay. TCRdb limited this immuneACCESS table to in-frame rearrangements with V and J called. A share of clones is missing; checked studies link under half to unresolved V genes, and the rest is unexplained. This sample is represented by 35,000 to 45,000 clones; 85% to 90% of them were singletons. The ten largest clonotypes hold 0.58% of the sample. The CDR1 and CDR2 encoded by the germline V gene are MGHRA and YSYEKL. V lost 1 base and J lost 7 bases, and the count of bases not matched to a germline gene is 9. There are 16 amino acids in the CDR3, from cysteine to phenylalanine inclusive. Only the CDR3 portion is preserved as DNA: 48 bases, with reading frame beginning at the first base.

The receptor comes from a female donor with multiple sclerosis, enrolled in a pregnancy study. The rearranged chain carries TRBV4-1 and TRBJ1-2, with TRBD1 identical over 10 junction bases. Sequenced here: CD4+ T cells from peripheral blood mononuclear cells, sampled in the first trimester of pregnancy. This receptor carries the CDR3 CASSQGWTGGRGGYTF. The nucleotide sequence is TGCGCCAGCAGCCAAGGTTGGACAGGGGGTCGGGGTGGCTACACCTTC.